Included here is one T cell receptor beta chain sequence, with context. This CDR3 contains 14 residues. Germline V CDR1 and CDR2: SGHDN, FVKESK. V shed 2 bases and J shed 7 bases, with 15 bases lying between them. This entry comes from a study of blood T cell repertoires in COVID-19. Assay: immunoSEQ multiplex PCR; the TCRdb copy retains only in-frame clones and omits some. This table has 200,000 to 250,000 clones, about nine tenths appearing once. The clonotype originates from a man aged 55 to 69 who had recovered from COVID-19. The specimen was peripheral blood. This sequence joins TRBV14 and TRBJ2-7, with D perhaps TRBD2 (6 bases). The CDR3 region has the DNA TGTGCCAGCAGCCAAACGCGGAGGGCCAGAGAGCAGTACTTC. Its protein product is CASSQTRRAREQYF.